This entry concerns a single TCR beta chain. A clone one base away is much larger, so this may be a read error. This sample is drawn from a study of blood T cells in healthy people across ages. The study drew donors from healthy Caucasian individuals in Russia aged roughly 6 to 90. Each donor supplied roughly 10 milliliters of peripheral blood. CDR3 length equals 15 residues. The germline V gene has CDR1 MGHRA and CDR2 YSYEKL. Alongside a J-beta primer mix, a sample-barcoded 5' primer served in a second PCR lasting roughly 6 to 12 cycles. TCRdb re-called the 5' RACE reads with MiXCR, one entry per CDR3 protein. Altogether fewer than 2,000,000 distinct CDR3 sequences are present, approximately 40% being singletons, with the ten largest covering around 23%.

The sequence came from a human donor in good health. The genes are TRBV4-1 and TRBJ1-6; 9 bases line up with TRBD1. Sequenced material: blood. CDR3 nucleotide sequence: TGCGCCTGCAGACTTATAGGGACAGGGAATTCACCCCTCCACTTT. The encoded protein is CACRLIGTGNSPLHF.